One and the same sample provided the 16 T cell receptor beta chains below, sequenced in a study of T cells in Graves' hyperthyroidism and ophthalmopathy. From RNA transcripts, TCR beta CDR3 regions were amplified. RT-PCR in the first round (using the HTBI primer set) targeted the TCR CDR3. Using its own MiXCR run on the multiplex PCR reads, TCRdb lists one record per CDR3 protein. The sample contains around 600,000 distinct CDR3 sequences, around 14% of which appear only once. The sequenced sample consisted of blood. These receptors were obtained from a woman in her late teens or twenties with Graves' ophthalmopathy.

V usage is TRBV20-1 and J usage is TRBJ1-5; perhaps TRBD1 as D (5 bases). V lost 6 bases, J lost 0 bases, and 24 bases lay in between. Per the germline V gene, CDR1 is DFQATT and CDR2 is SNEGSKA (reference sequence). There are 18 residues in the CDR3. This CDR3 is CSAAVGGAIGYSNQPQHF. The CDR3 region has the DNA TGCAGTGCCGCGGTGGGAGGGGCGATAGGTTATAGCAATCAGCCCCAGCATTTT.

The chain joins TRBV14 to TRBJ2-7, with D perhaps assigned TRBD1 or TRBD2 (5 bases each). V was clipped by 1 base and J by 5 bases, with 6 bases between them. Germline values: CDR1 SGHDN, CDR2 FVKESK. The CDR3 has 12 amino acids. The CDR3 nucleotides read TGTGCCAGCAGCCAAGGGGGGAACGAGCAGTACTTC. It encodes CASSQGGNEQYF. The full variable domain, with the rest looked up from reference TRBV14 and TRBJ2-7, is EAGVTQFPSHSVIEKGQTVTLRCDPISGHDNLYWYRRVMGKEIKFLLHFVKESKQDESGMPNNRFLAERTGGTYSTLKVQPAELEDSGVYFCASSQGGNEQYFGPGTRLTVT.

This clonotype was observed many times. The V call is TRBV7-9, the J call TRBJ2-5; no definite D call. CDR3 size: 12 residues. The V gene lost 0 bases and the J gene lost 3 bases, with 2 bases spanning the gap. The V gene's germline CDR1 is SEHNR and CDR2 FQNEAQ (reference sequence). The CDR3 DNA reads TGTGCCAGCAGCTTAGCCAAAGAGACCCAGTACTTC. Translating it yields CASSLAKETQYF.

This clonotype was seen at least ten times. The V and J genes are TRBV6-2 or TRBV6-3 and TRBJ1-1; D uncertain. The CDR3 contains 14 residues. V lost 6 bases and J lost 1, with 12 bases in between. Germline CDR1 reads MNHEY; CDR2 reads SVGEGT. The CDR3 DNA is TGTGCCAGCAGCCCGACAAAGCCGAACACTGAAGCTTTCTTT. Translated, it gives CASSPTKPNTEAFF.

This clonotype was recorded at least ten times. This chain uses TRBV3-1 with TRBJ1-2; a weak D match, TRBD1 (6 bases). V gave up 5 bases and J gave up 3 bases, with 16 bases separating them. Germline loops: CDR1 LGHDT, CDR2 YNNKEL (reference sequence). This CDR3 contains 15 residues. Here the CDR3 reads CASSSSPKGDYGYTF. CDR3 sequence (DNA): TGTGCCAGCAGCTCGTCCCCCAAGGGGGACTATGGCTACACCTTC.

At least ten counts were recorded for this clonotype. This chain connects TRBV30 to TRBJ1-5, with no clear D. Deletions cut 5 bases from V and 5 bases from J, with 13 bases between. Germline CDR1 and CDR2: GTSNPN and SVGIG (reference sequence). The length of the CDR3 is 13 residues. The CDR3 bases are TGTGCCTGGCAGACACAAGGCGATCAGCCCCAGCATTTT. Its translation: CAWQTQGDQPQHF.

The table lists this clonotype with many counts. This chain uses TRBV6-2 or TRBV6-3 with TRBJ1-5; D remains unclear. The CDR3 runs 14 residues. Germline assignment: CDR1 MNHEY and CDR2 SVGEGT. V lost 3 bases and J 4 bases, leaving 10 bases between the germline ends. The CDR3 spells CASSYFLRNQPQHF. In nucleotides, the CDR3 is TGTGCCAGCAGTTATTTCTTACGGAATCAGCCCCAGCATTTT.

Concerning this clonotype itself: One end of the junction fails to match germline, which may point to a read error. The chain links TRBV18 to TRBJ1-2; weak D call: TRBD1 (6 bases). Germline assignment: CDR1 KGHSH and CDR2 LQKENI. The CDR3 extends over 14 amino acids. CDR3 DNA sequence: TGTGCCAGCTCACCGATGCAGGGGTACTATGGCTACGCCTTC. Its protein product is CASSPMQGYYGYAF. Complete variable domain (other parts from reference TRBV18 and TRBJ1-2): NAGVMQNPRHLVRRRGQEARLRCSPMKGHSHVYWYRQLPEEGLKFMVYLQKENIIDESGMPKERFSAEFPKEGPSILRIQQVVRGDSAAYFCASSPMQGYYGYAFGSGTRLTVV.

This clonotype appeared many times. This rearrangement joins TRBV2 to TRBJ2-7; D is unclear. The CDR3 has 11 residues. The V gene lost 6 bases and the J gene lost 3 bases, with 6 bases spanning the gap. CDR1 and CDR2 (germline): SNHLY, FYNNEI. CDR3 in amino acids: CASRVIYEQYF. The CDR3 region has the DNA TGTGCCAGCAGGGTGATCTACGAGCAGTACTTC.

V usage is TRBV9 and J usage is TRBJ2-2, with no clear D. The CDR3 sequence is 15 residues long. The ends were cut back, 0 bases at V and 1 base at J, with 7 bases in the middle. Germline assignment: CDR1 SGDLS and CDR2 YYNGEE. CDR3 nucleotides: TGTGCCAGCAGCGTAGGGGCAGTGAACACCGGGGAGCTGTTTTTT. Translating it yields CASSVGAVNTGELFF. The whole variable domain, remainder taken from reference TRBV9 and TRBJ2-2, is DSGVTQTPKHLITATGQRVTLRCSPRSGDLSVYWYQQSLDQGLQFLIQYYNGEERAKGNILERFSAQQFPDLHSELNLSSLELGDSALYFCASSVGAVNTGELFFGEGSRLTVL.

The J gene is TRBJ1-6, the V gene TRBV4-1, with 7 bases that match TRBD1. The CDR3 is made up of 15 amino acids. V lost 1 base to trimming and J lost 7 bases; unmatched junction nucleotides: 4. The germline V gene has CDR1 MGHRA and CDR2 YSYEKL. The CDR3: CASSQGGGRNSPLHF. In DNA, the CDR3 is TGCGCCAGCAGCCAAGGAGGGGGCCGGAATTCACCCCTCCACTTT.

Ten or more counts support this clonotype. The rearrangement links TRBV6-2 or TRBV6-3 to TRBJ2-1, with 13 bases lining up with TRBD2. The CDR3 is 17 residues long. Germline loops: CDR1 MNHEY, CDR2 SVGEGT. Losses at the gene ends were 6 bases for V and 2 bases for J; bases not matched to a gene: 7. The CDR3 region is CASSSILAGGPYNEQFF. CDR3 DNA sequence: TGTGCCAGCAGCTCCATACTAGCGGGAGGGCCCTACAATGAGCAGTTCTTC.

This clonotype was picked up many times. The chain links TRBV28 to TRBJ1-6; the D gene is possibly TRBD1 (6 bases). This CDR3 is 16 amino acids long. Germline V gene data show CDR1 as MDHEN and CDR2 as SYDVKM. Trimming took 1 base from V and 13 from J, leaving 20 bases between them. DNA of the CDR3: TGTGCCAGCAGTTTATTGGGGGGCTGGCAAAAGAACCCCCTCCACTTT. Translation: CASSLLGGWQKNPLHF.

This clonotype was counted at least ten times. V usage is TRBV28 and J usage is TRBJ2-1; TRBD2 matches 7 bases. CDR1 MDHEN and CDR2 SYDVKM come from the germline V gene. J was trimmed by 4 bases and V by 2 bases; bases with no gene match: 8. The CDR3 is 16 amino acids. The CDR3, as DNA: TGTGCCAGCAGTTTAAGCGGGGCGTTAGGGTACAATGAGCAGTTCTTC. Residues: CASSLSGALGYNEQFF.

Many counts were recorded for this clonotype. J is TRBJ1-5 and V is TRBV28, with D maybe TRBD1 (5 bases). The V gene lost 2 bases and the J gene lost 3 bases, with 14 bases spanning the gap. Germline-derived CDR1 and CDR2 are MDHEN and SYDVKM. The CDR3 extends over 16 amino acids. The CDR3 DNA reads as TGTGCCAGCAGTTTAGTAGGGACCCAAAACAATCAGCCCCAGCATTTT. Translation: CASSLVGTQNNQPQHF.

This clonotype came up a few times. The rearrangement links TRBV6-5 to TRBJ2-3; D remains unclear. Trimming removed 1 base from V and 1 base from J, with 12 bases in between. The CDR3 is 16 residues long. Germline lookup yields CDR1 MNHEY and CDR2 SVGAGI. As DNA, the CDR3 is TGTGCCAGCAGTTACTTAGGGAAGTTAGGCACAGATACGCAGTATTTT. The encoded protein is CASSYLGKLGTDTQYF.